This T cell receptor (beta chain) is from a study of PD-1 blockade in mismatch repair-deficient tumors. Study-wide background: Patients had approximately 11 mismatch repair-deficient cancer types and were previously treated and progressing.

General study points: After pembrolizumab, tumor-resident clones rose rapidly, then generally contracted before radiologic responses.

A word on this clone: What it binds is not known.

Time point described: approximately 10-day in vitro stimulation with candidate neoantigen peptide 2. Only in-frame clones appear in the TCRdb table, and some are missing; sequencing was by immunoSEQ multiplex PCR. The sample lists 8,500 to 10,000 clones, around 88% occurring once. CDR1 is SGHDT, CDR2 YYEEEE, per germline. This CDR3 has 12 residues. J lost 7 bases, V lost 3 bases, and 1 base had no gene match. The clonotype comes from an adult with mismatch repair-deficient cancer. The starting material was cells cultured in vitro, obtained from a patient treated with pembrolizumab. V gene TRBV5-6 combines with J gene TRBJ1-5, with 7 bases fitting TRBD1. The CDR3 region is CASSYRGQPQHF. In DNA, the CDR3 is TGTGCCAGCAGCTACAGGGGCCAGCCCCAGCATTTT.